This TCR beta chain was observed in a study of identical twins (dated by TCRdb to the mid-2010s). Some background on the complete study: TCR alpha and beta repertoires from monozygotic twins, unrelated adults of various ages and cord blood were deep-sequenced to test whether fetal clonotypes persist. Replicate twin experiments were performed at different times using different library preparation protocols to rule out contamination. Points the paper makes about the study in general: Abundant cord blood beta clonotypes carried fewer insertions; young adult naive repertoires showed a weaker similar trend, while memory repertoires showed none. Zero-insertion analyses could be partly confounded by invariant T cells such as MAIT and iNKT, though diverse VJ usage argued against such confounding for most clonotypes. Out-of-frame TCR alpha sharing in monozygotic twins was systematically underestimated by recombination models, whereas sharing between unrelated individuals was in agreement with the recombination models. The excess sharing between twins in beta out-of-frame sequences was weaker because fewer shared sequences reduced the signal-to-noise ratio. Compared with coincidental sharing between unrelated individuals, out-of-frame TCR alpha sequences shared between twins had an excess of sequences with low generation probability. Because the same donors could not be followed over many years, the conclusions relied on cross-sectional statistical analysis.

Libraries were made using 5' RACE. Sequencing used an Illumina HiSeq 2000. A universal primer binding site was added through template switching, and the final cDNA carried a unique molecular identifier so that TCR cDNA molecules could be counted accurately. Specific primers in the conserved constant-segment region were used to synthesize first-strand cDNA for TCR alpha and beta chains. To control for contamination, each cDNA library was double barcoded with a SMART-Mk sample barcode plus Illumina barcodes. TruSeq adapter sequences along with Illumina sample barcodes were introduced in two successive PCR steps. TCR alpha and beta cDNA libraries were sequenced on the Illumina HiSeq platform with custom primers. For the original study's pipeline: MiGEC was used to process raw reads and extract unique molecular identifiers, and MiXCR was used to find CDR3 positions. Recombination models were inferred per individual with the repgenHMM and IGoR tools using an EM algorithm. Shared clonotype analysis was performed with the tcR package in R, normalizing sharing by the product of cloneset sizes. To study raw recombination without the effects of thymic and clonal selection, out-of-frame nonproductive sequences were analyzed. TCRdb trimmed public reads at Q25 via fastp, called clones via MiXCR and kept in-frame beta chains. Identical CDR3 protein sequences are pooled into one entry, listed with their most common genes and DNA. Here the V and J calls rest on TCRdb's processing, not on the authors' analysis. The sample table holds 230,000 or so distinct CDR3 sequences, of which around 8.3% were seen once. The top ten clones comprise less than 4% of the sample.

This clonotype occurred many times. This receptor's antigen is unknown. No much larger clone is present one base from it, and per-base qualities are unavailable. Relative to germline, V is 5 bases shorter and J is 0 bases shorter, with 11 bases between their ends. The germline V gene gives CDR1 as MNHEY and CDR2 as SVGEGT. Including the terminal cysteine and phenylalanine, the CDR3 comprises 16 residues. Only the CDR3 part of the read is kept: 48 bases, read in frame from the first base. All donors were healthy Caucasians. The twin cohort comprised three pairs of female monozygotic twins, all aged about 18 to 29 years. CD4+ and CD8+ T cell populations were isolated with positive isolation kits from Invitrogen. The sample also formed part of further work on yellow fever vaccine responses in identical twins. As that second study puts it: The T cell response to vaccination in identical twins was reported by the authors to appear partly convergent and partly personalized. In identical twins, the study followed T cell clones that responded to the vaccine with precision.

This TCR was sampled from a woman younger than 35 in good health. The V and J segments used are TRBV6-2 or TRBV6-3 and TRBJ2-6, with TRBD1 as a weak D call on 5 bases. The material sequenced was CD8+ T cells sorted from blood. CDR3 sequence: CASSRLGDSGANVLTF. In nucleotides, the sequence is TGTGCCAGCAGTCGGCTAGGGGACTCTGGGGCCAACGTCCTGACTTTC.